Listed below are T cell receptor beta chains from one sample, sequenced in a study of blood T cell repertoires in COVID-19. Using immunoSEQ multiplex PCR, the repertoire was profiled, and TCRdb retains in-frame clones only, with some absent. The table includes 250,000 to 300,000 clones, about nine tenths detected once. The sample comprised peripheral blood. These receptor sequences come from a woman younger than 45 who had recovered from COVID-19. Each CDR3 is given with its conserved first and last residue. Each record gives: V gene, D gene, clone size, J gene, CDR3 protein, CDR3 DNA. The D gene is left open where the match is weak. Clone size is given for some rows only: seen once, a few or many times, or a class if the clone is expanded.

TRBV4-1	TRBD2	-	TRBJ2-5	CASSQPGTSGGAWQETQYF	TGCGCCAGCAGCCAGCCTGGGACTAGCGGGGGGGCGTGGCAAGAGACCCAGTACTTC
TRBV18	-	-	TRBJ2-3	CASSDEAGDTQYF	TGTGCCAGCTCAGATGAAGCCGGAGATACGCAGTATTTT
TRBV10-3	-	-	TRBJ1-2	CAISESTGGYTF	TGTGCCATCAGTGAGTCGACAGGTGGCTACACCTTC
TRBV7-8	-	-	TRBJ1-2	CASSHNRRGGYGYTF	TGTGCCAGCAGCCACAATAGGCGAGGAGGGTATGGCTACACCTTC
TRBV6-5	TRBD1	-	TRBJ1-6	CASKQGSPYNSPLHF	TGTGCCAGCAAACAGGGGTCTCCCTATAATTCACCCCTCCACTTT
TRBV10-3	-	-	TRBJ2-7	CAISESPDGRGEQYF	TGTGCCATCAGTGAGTCTCCCGATGGAAGGGGCGAGCAGTACTTC
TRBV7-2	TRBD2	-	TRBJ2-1	CASSLGLAGETLYNEQFF	TGTGCCAGCAGTTTGGGACTAGCGGGGGAGACCCTCTACAATGAGCAGTTCTTC
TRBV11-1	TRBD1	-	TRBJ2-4	CASSRGQHLENIQYF	TGTGCCAGCAGCAGGGGACAGCATCTTGAAAACATTCAGTACTTC
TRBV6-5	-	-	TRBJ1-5	CASSSRPGPPQPQHF	TGTGCCAGCAGTTCCAGGCCCGGCCCCCCACAGCCCCAGCATTTT
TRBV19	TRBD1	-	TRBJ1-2	CASRRDSVNYGYTF	TGTGCCAGTAGACGGGACAGTGTTAACTATGGCTACACCTTC
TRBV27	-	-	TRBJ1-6	CASSLTVYNSPLHF	TGTGCCAGCAGTTTAACAGTTTATAATTCACCCCTCCACTTT
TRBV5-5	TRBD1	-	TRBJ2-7	CASSLEQGRIYEQYF	TGTGCCAGCAGCTTGGAACAGGGGAGAATCTACGAGCAGTACTTC
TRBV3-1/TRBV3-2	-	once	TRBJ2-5	CASSLGFSGGAETQYF	TGTGCCAGCAGCCTCGGCTTCAGTGGTGGGGCAGAGACCCAGTACTTC
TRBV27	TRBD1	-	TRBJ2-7	CASKPQGNNYYEQYF	TGTGCCAGCAAGCCACAGGGGAATAATTACTACGAGCAGTACTTC
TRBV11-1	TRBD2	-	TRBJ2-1	CASSLALAGGTQFF	TGTGCCAGCAGCTTAGCCCTAGCGGGGGGGACGCAGTTCTTC
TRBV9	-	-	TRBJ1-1	CASSHDPGTPSEAFF	TGTGCCAGCAGCCATGACCCCGGGACACCTAGTGAAGCTTTCTTT
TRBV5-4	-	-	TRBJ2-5	CASSGQRETQYF	TGTGCCAGCAGCGGACAGCGGGAGACCCAGTACTTC
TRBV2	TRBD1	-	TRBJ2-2	CARRGQVDTGELFF	TGTGCCAGAAGAGGACAGGTGGACACCGGGGAGCTGTTTTTT
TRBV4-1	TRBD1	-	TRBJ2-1	CASSQGRGTGRHEQFF	TGCGCCAGCAGCCAAGGCCGAGGGACAGGTCGGCATGAGCAGTTCTTC
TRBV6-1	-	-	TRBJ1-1	CASRPRGTTEAFF	TGTGCCAGCAGGCCTAGGGGTACCACTGAAGCTTTCTTT
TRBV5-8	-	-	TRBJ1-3	CASSQRGGSSGNTIYF	TGTGCCAGCAGCCAGAGGGGAGGTTCATCTGGAAACACCATATATTTT
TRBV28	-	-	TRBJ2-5	CASNLFRSETQYF	TGTGCCAGCAACCTCTTCCGGTCTGAGACCCAGTACTTC
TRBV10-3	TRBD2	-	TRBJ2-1	CAISESGTSEVERYNEQFF	TGTGCCATCAGTGAGTCGGGGACTAGCGAAGTAGAACGATACAATGAGCAGTTCTTC
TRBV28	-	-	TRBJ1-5	CAGGGGSNQPQHF	TGTGCCGGGGGGGGAGGTAGCAATCAGCCCCAGCATTTT
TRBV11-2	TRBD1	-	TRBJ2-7	CASSLGQETWGQYF	TGTGCCAGCAGCTTGGGACAGGAGACCTGGGGGCAGTACTTC
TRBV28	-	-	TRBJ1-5	CASSFGGVGQPQHF	TGTGCCAGCAGTTTCGGCGGGGTAGGTCAGCCCCAGCATTTT
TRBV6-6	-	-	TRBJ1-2	CASSSDGDYGYTF	TGTGCCAGCAGTTCCGACGGAGACTATGGCTACACCTTC
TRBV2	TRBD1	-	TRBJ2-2	CASTGDRDTGELFF	TGTGCCAGCACCGGGGACAGGGACACCGGGGAGCTGTTTTTT
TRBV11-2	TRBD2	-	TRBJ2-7	CASSPNQGTSGYVYEQYF	TGTGCCAGCAGCCCAAATCAGGGGACTAGCGGGTATGTCTACGAGCAGTACTTC
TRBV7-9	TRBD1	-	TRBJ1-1	CASSFPGGQGNTEAFF	TGTGCCAGCAGCTTTCCGGGAGGACAGGGAAACACTGAAGCTTTCTTT
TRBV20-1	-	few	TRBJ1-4	CSASEGTQGEKLFF	TGCAGTGCTAGTGAGGGAACCCAGGGTGAAAAACTGTTTTTT
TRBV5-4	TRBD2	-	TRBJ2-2	CASSSPTSGGFGTGELFF	TGTGCCAGCAGCTCCCCGACTAGCGGGGGGTTTGGCACCGGGGAGCTGTTTTTT